This T cell receptor (beta chain) originates from a study of cytomegalovirus exposure and HLA in healthy donors. On the study more broadly: Of approximately 400 genotyped donors, about 81% clustered with self-reported Caucasian donors. General study results and limits: There were reportedly fewer N-insertions in an Asian-associated ancestry cluster than the roughly 670-donor mean, in a later analysis.

Germline V gene data show CDR1 as MDHEN and CDR2 as SYDVKM. Germline trimming cut 7 bases from V and 4 bases from J; bases unmatched to any gene: 4. The CDR3 loop spans 13 amino acids. Donors counted as nominally healthy when sampled, yet unrecorded immune exposures were likely. In the PCR, 60 Vbeta and 13 Jbeta primers were used. Produced via immunoSEQ multiplex PCR; TCRdb's table is partial and in-frame only. The data contain around 150,000 clones, roughly 78% of them singletons. Concerning this clone itself: Its target is unknown.

This rearrangement joins TRBV28 to TRBJ2-3; 8 nucleotides agree with TRBD2. Sequenced: PBMCs. This TCR derives from a man aged 40-50 years in good health and CMV-seronegative. This CDR3 reads CASIGGGADTQYF. The CDR3 nucleotides are TGTGCCAGCATCGGGGGGGGCGCAGATACGCAGTATTTT.